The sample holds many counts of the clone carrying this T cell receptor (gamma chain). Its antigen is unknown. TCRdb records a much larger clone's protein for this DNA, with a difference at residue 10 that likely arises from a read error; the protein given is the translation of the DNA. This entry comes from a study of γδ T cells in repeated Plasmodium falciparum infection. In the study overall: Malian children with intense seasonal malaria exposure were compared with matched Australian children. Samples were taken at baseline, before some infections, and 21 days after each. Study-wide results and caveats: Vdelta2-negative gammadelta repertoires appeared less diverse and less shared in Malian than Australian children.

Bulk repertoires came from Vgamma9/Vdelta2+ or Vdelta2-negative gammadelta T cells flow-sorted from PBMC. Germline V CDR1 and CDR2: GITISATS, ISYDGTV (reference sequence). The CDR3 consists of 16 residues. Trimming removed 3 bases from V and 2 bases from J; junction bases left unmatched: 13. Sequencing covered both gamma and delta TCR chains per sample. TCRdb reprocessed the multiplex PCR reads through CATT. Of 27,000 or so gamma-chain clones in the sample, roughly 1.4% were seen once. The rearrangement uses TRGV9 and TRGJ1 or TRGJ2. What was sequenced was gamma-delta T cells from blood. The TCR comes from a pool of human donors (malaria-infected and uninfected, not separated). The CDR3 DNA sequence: TGTGCCTTGTGGGAGCCGCGGACCAGGGATTATTATAAGAAACTCTTT. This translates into CALWEPRTRDYYKKLF.